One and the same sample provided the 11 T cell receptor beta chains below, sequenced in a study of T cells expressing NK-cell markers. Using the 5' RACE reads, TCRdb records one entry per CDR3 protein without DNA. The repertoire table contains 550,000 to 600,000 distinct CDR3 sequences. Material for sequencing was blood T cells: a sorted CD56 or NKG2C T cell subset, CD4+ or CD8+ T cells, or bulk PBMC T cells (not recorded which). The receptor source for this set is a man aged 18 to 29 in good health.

The CDR3 is CSARPRRLDNPYNEQFF. V usage is TRBV20-1 and J usage is TRBJ2-1; TCRdb gives TRBD2 as the D gene, but with no DNA this cannot be confirmed. The germline CDR1 and CDR2 sequences are DFQATT and SNEGSKA (reference sequence). This CDR3 has 17 amino acids.

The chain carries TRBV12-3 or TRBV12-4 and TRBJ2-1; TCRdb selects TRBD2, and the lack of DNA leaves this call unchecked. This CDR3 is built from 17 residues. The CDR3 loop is CASRSSGSIQSYNEQFF.

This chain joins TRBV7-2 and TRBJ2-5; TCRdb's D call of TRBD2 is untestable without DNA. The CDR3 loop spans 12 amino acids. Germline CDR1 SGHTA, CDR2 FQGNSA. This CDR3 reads CASSSLAETQYF.

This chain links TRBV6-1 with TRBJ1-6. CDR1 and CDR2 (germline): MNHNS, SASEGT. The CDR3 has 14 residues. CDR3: CASSKGRGTSPLHF.

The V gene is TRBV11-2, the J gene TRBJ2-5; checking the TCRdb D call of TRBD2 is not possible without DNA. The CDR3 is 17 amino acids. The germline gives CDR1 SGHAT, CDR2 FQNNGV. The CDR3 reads CASSPPPGLAGQETQYF.

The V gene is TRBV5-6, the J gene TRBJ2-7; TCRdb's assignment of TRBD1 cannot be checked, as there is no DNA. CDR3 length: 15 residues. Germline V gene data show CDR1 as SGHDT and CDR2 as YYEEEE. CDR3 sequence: CASSLEDRLSYEQYF.

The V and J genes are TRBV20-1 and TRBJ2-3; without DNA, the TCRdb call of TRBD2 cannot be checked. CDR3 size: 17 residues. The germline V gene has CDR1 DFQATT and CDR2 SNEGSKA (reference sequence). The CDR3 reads CSARGQGLAGARDTQYF.

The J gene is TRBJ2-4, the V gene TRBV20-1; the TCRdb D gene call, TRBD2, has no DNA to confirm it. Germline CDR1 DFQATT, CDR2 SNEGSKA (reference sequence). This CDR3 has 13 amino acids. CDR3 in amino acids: CSARFLGADIQYF.

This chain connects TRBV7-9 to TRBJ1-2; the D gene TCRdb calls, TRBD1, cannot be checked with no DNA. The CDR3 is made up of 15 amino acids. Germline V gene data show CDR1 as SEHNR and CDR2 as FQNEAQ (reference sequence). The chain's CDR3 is CASSGYRGTSMGYTF.

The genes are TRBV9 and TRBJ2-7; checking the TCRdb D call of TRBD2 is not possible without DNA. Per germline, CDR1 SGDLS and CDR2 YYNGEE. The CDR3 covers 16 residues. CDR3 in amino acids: CASSSSAFPSFYEQYF.

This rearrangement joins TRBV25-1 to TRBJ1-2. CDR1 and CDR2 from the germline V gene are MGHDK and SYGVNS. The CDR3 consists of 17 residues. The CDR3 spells CASSEYISATRIDGYTF.